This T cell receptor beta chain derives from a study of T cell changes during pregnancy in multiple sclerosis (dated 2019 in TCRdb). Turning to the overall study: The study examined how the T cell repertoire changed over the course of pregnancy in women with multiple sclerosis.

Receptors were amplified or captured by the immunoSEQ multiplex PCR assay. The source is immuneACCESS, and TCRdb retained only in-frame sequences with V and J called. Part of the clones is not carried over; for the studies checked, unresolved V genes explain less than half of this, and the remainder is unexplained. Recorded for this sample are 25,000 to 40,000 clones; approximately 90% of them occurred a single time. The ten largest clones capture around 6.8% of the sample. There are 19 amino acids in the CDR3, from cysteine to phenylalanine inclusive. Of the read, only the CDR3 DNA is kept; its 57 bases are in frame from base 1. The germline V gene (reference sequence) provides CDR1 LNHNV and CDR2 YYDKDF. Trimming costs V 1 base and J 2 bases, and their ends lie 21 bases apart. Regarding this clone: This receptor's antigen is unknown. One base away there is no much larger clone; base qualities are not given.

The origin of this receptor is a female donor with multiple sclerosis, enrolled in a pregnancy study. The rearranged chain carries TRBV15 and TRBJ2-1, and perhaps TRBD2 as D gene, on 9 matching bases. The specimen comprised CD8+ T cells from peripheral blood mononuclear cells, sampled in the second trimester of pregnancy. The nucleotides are TGTGCCACCAGCAGAGGACAGGGGCCGACTAGCGGCGCCTACAATGAGCAGTTCTTC. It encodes CATSRGQGPTSGAYNEQFF.